The 8 T cell receptor beta chains in this list originate from one sample, sequenced in a study of Graves' ophthalmopathy and Graves' hyperthyroidism. Amplification targeted the TCR beta CDR3 regions, with RNA transcripts as the source material. HTBI primers primed a first-round RT-PCR, and a second-round multiplex PCR followed. TCRdb re-analysed the multiplex PCR reads in MiXCR, keeping a single row per CDR3 protein. Of hundreds of thousands of distinct CDR3 sequences listed, roughly 39% are singletons. Material for sequencing was peripheral blood. The receptors come from an adult man with Graves' ophthalmopathy.

For this clonotype: It may be a read error: a sequence one base away is much more abundant. V usage is TRBV25-1 and J usage is TRBJ1-1; unclear D gene. Trimming shortened V by 2 bases and J by 0 bases, and 10 bases separated the two germline ends. Germline lookup yields CDR1 MGHDK and CDR2 SYGVNS. This CDR3 spans 15 amino acids. The CDR3 protein is CASSEGEVMNTEAFF. DNA of the CDR3: TGTGCCAGCAGTGAAGGAGAAGTTATGAACACTGAAGCTTTCTTT.

This clonotype was counted ten times or more. The chain is built from TRBV10-2 and TRBJ2-7; 11 bases align to TRBD2. The junction had 6 bases not matched to a gene; V was cut back by 8 bases and J by 3 bases. The CDR3 loop spans 14 amino acids. CDR1 WSHSY and CDR2 SAAADI come from the germline V gene. The CDR3 spells CASFPGTSGYEQYF. The CDR3 DNA follows: TGCGCCAGCTTCCCCGGGACTAGCGGCTACGAGCAGTACTTC.

Ten or more counts support this clonotype. This chain uses TRBV12-3 or TRBV12-4 with TRBJ1-2; no clear D. The CDR3 spans 11 residues. Trimming pared 7 bases from V and 7 bases from J, leaving 10 bases between. The CDR3 DNA reads as TGTGCCAGCAACAGATTCGGTGGCTACACCTTC. It is translated as CASNRFGGYTF.

The sample holds many counts of this clonotype. The V gene is TRBV20-1, the J gene TRBJ1-2; the D is unclear. Per the germline V gene, CDR1 is DFQATT and CDR2 is SNEGSKA (reference sequence). Trimming left V 2 bases short and J 8 bases short, with 12 bases between. The CDR3 has 12 amino acids. The CDR3 is CSARWAGWGYTF. The DNA of the CDR3 is TGCAGTGCTAGATGGGCGGGTTGGGGCTACACCTTC.

The table lists this clonotype with many counts. The rearrangement uses TRBV9 and TRBJ2-7; D may be TRBD1 (5 bases). The CDR3 totals 14 residues. Germline lookup yields CDR1 SGDLS and CDR2 YYNGEE. V was cut by 0 bases and J by 6 bases, with 13 bases left in between. The CDR3 DNA is TGTGCCAGCAGCGTAGTCGACAGTGGTCCCGAGCAGTACTTC. Translated: CASSVVDSGPEQYF. The variable domain in full, with the rest retrieved from reference TRBV9 and TRBJ2-7, is DSGVTQTPKHLITATGQRVTLRCSPRSGDLSVYWYQQSLDQGLQFLIQYYNGEERAKGNILERFSAQQFPDLHSELNLSSLELGDSALYFCASSVVDSGPEQYFGPGTRLTVT.

This clonotype appeared many times. The chain uses TRBV29-1 and TRBJ1-1, with 10 bases identical to TRBD1. The junction had 10 bases not matched to a gene; V was cut back by 5 bases and J by 1 base. CDR3 length: 16 residues. Germline loops: CDR1 SQVTM, CDR2 ANQGSEA. This CDR3 reads CSVLRQGAPANTEAFF. The CDR3 coding sequence is TGCAGCGTTCTAAGACAGGGGGCCCCCGCGAACACTGAAGCTTTCTTT.

Many counts were recorded for this clonotype. The V call is TRBV10-3, the J call TRBJ1-1, with D tentatively TRBD1 (6 bases). The CDR3 is 15 amino acids. Trimming cost V 0 bases and J 0 bases, with 8 bases left between them. Germline-derived CDR1 and CDR2 are ENHRY and SYGVKD. CDR3: CAISESRQVNTEAFF. In DNA form, the CDR3 reads TGTGCCATCAGTGAGTCGAGACAGGTGAACACTGAAGCTTTCTTT.

This sequence joins TRBV5-1 and TRBJ2-5, with D possibly being TRBD2 (5 bases). This CDR3 is built from 15 residues. Germline CDR1 SGHRS, CDR2 YFSETQ. The V gene lost 1 base and the J gene lost 4 bases, with 14 bases spanning the gap. The CDR3 reads CASSLFPGSSETQYF. As DNA, the CDR3 is TGCGCCAGCAGCTTGTTTCCGGGGAGCTCAGAGACCCAGTACTTC.